These 5 T cell receptor beta chains were all obtained from the same sample, sequenced in a study of human T cells and chemical hapten exposure. Sample time point: pre-sensitization, week 0. Regarding treatment: therapeutic diphenylcyclopropenone sensitization with weekly scalp DPC. TCRdb re-analysed the RACE reads in MiXCR, keeping a single row per CDR3 protein. The sample has approximately 260,000 distinct CDR3 sequences, about 7.7% seen once. Sequenced here: whole blood, sampled in connection with sensitization to the hapten diphenylcyclopropenone (DPC). The receptors were sampled from a man in his late teens or twenties with alopecia areata. Some clones in this sample may be carry-over from other donors' samples.

In this sample, this clonotype turned up a few times. V gene TRBV5-1 combines with J gene TRBJ2-5; possible D gene TRBD1, 5 bases. Germline CDR1 is SGHRS and CDR2 is YFSETQ. V lost 0 bases to trimming and J lost 2 bases, with 8 bases between them. The CDR3 has 14 residues. This CDR3 reads CASSLAPGQETQYF. In nucleotides, the CDR3 is TGCGCCAGCAGCTTGGCACCAGGGCAAGAGACCCAGTACTTC.

This chain uses TRBV11-2 with TRBJ2-7; 9 nucleotides line up with TRBD1. The CDR3 totals 13 residues. Germline assignment: CDR1 SGHAT and CDR2 FQNNGV. The CDR3, as DNA: TGTGTCTCAACCGGGACAGGGCGCTACGAGCAGTACGTC. Translated, it gives CVSTGTGRYEQYV.

This clonotype came up a few times. This sequence joins TRBV7-9 and TRBJ1-2; 7 nucleotides line up with TRBD1. Germline-derived CDR1 and CDR2 are SEHNR and FQNEAQ (reference sequence). V shed 7 bases and J 2 bases; nucleotides not matched to a gene: 10. This CDR3 has 15 amino acids. CDR3 loop: CASTHRDSPNYGYTF. For the CDR3, the DNA is TGTGCCAGCACCCATCGGGACAGCCCCAACTATGGCTACACCTTC.

The table lists this clonotype with many counts. The rearrangement joins TRBV9 to TRBJ2-3; D gene uncertain. Germline lookup yields CDR1 SGDLS and CDR2 YYNGEE. This CDR3 contains 13 residues. V lost 1 base and J lost 2, with 5 bases in between. The DNA of the CDR3 is TGTGCCAGCAGCGTAACCTACACAGATACGCAGTATTTT. Residues: CASSVTYTDTQYF.

This clonotype was recorded a few times. V usage is TRBV20-1 and J usage is TRBJ2-7; D assignment may be TRBD1 or TRBD2 (5 bases each). V lost 5 bases and J 11 bases, leaving 19 bases between the germline ends. The length of the CDR3 is 12 residues. Germline assignment: CDR1 DFQATT and CDR2 SNEGSKA (reference sequence). The CDR3 DNA is TGCAGTGCTGGACCACCGGGACCGCTGGAGTACTTC. Protein product: CSAGPPGPLEYF.